These 14 T cell receptor beta chains share one sample of origin, sequenced in a study of preoperative IRX-2 immunotherapy in early breast cancer. Clones were sequenced by immunoSEQ multiplex PCR, and TCRdb holds only the in-frame ones, with some missing. The sample holds 30,000 to 35,000 clones, over 90% seen once. As for treatment: preoperative locoregional IRX-2 cytokine immunotherapy. The specimen was taken from a patient treated with IRX-2 immunotherapy. These TCRs come from a human donor with breast cancer.

The gene calls are TRBV15 and TRBJ2-6; perhaps D is TRBD1 or TRBD2 (5 bases each). V shed 2 bases and J shed 0 bases, with 8 bases lying between them. The CDR3 runs 16 residues. The germline gives CDR1 LNHNV, CDR2 YYDKDF (reference sequence). CDR3 amino acids: CATSRTRGSGANVLTF. The CDR3, as DNA: TGTGCCACCAGCAGAACGAGGGGCTCTGGGGCCAACGTCCTGACTTTC.

The chain employs TRBV10-3 and TRBJ1-5; the D gene is possibly TRBD1 (6 bases). Germline V CDR1 and CDR2: ENHRY, SYGVKD. The V end lost 5 bases, the J end lost 3 bases, and 14 bases lay between the germline ends. The CDR3 spans 15 residues. The CDR3 sequence: CAISKQGQNNQPQHF. In nucleotides, the CDR3 is TGTGCCATCAGTAAACAAGGACAGAACAATCAGCCCCAGCATTTT.

The sample holds one count of this clone. V is TRBV7-9 and J is TRBJ2-1; D remains unclear. The CDR3 has 11 amino acids. Trimming took off 0 bases at V and 8 bases at J, with 2 bases between the two ends. Per germline, CDR1 SEHNR and CDR2 FQNEAQ (reference sequence). The CDR3: CASSLAHEQFF. CDR3 bases: TGTGCCAGCAGCTTAGCACATGAGCAGTTCTTC.

This rearrangement joins TRBV11-3 to TRBJ2-2; D ambiguous. The CDR3 consists of 14 residues. The germline CDR1 and CDR2 sequences are SGHNT and YENEEA. Trimming left V 1 base short and J 2 bases short, with 5 bases between. The CDR3 sequence is CASSLGPNTGELFF. CDR3 sequence (DNA): TGTGCCAGCAGCTTAGGGCCCAACACCGGGGAGCTGTTTTTT. The complete variable domain, with remaining parts taken from reference TRBV11-3 and TRBJ2-2, reads EAGVVQSPRYKIIEKKQPVAFWCNPISGHNTLYWYLQNLGQGPELLIRYENEEAVDDSQLPKDRFSAERLKGVDSTLKIQPAELGDSAVYLCASSLGPNTGELFFGEGSRLTVL.

The chain has TRBV11-2 and TRBJ2-7; D perhaps matches TRBD1 (6 bases). V was cut by 4 bases and J by 1 base, with 11 bases left in between. In germline, CDR1 is SGHAT, CDR2 FQNNGV. The CDR3 extends over 14 amino acids. For the CDR3, the DNA is TGTGCCAGCAGCTCCCGACAGGTATCCTACGAGCAGTACTTC. Its translation is CASSSRQVSYEQYF. Based on the CDR3 plus reference TRBV11-2 and TRBJ2-7, the full variable domain is EAGVAQSPRYKIIEKRQSVAFWCNPISGHATLYWYQQILGQGPKLLIQFQNNGVVDDSQLPKDRFSAERLKGVDSTLKIQPAKLEDSAVYLCASSSRQVSYEQYFGPGTRLTVT.

This sequence joins TRBV6-5 and TRBJ2-7, with 7 bases aligning to TRBD2. Trimming took 8 bases from V and 6 from J; bases not matched to a gene: 7. From germline, CDR1 is MNHEY and CDR2 SVGAGI. The CDR3 spans 12 residues. DNA for the CDR3: TGTGCCAGCTCCTGGGGGGGAGGCGAGCAGTACTTC. Encoded protein: CASSWGGGEQYF.

The chain uses TRBV7-2 and TRBJ1-2; a possible D gene is TRBD1 (5 bases). The germline V gene encodes CDR1 SGHTA and CDR2 FQGNSA. This CDR3 is built from 16 residues. The ends were cut back, 2 bases at V and 3 bases at J, with 16 bases in the middle. The CDR3 bases are TGTGCCAGCAGCTTAATTGGGGGGGTGGGGGACTATGGCTACACCTTC. It codes for CASSLIGGVGDYGYTF.

The chain uses TRBV28 and TRBJ1-2; TRBD1 aligns across 7 bases. The germline CDR1 and CDR2 sequences are MDHEN and SYDVKM. This CDR3 is built from 14 residues. With V trimmed by 5 bases and J by 3 bases, 6 bases remained unmatched. In DNA form, the CDR3 reads TGTGCCAGCAGTCTCAATCAGGGGGACTATGGCTACACCTTC. Its translation: CASSLNQGDYGYTF.

The chain recombines TRBV27 with TRBJ2-7; a possible D gene is TRBD2 (5 bases). CDR1 and CDR2 from the germline V gene are MNHEY and SMNVEV (reference sequence). Trimming stripped 1 base from V and 1 base from J, with 5 bases between. CDR3 length equals 13 residues. Here the CDR3 reads CASSLWTSYEQYF. The CDR3 DNA reads as TGTGCCAGCAGTTTATGGACTTCCTACGAGCAGTACTTC.

The J gene is TRBJ1-4, the V gene TRBV19, with TRBD1 identical over 8 bases. The CDR3 is 14 residues long. Germline trimming cut 3 bases from V and 9 bases from J; bases unmatched to any gene: 6. The V gene's germline CDR1 is LNHDA and CDR2 SQIVND (reference sequence). CDR3 DNA: TGTGCCAGTAGTATCGGTCAGGGGGCGCAAAAACTGTTTTTT. Its protein is CASSIGQGAQKLFF.

The chain joins TRBV9 to TRBJ2-7, with D uncertain. Germline CDR1 is SGDLS and CDR2 is YYNGEE. Trimming left V 0 bases short and J 0 bases short, with 10 bases between. The CDR3 runs 15 residues. The CDR3 loop reads CASSVDVDGSYEQYF. CDR3 in DNA: TGTGCCAGCAGCGTAGATGTTGACGGCTCCTACGAGCAGTACTTC.

The rearrangement joins TRBV11-2 to TRBJ2-1, with TRBD2 identical over 12 bases. This CDR3 has 14 residues. The J segment lost 16 bases and the V segment lost 7 bases, leaving 14 bases of the junction unmatched. Germline V lookup: CDR1 SGHAT, CDR2 FQNNGV. The CDR3 DNA reads as TGTGCCAGCATTCGGGAGACTAGCGGGAGATTGATCTTCTTC. This codes for CASIRETSGRLIFF.

The chain uses TRBV11-2 and TRBJ2-1; D is possibly TRBD1 or TRBD2 (5 bases each). The CDR3 totals 13 residues. Germline V lookup: CDR1 SGHAT, CDR2 FQNNGV. V gave up 8 bases and J gave up 2 bases, with 10 bases separating them. The CDR3 DNA sequence: TGTGCCAGCGCCGGGACGCCCTACAATGAGCAGTTCTTC. It yields the protein CASAGTPYNEQFF.

About this clone itself: One junction end does not reproduce the germline sequence, and a read error may be involved. The chain is built from TRBV7-7 and TRBJ2-2, with D uncertain. This CDR3 contains 13 residues. In germline, CDR1 is SSHAT, CDR2 FNYEAQ (reference sequence). CDR3 DNA sequence: TGTGCTAGCAGCTTAGCCGGGCCCGGGGAGCTGTTTTTT. Residues: CASSLAGPGELFF.